The clone carrying this T cell receptor (beta chain) was seen just once. The data were obtained in a study of blood T cell repertoires in COVID-19. TCRdb keeps only in-frame clones here, not all; method: immunoSEQ multiplex PCR. The sample lists roughly 250,000 clones, about 80% occurring once. The sequence derives from a human donor in a cohort sampled during active COVID-19. What was sequenced was peripheral blood.

The CDR3 reads CASSRSQGVYEQYF. The CDR3 nucleotides are TGTGCCAGCAGCCGGAGCCAAGGGGTTTACGAGCAGTACTTC. The chain has TRBV3-1 (or the pseudogene TRBV3-2) and TRBJ2-7; weak D call: TRBD1 (5 bases). Trimming shortened V by 4 bases and J by 4 bases, and 14 bases separated the two germline ends. The CDR3 extends over 14 amino acids. Germline V gene sequence: CDR1 LGHDT, CDR2 YNNKEL (reference sequence).